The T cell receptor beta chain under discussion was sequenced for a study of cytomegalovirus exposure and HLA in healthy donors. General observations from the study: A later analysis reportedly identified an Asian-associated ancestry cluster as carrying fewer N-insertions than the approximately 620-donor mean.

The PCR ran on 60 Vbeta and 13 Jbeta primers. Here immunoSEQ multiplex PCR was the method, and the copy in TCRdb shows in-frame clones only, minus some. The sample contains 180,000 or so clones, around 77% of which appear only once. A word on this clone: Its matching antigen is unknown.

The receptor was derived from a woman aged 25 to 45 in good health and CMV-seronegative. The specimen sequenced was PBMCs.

In DNA form, the CDR3 reads TGTGCCAGCAGCTGGGCAGGGAGGGCTGAAGCTTTCTTT. Protein sequence: CASSWAGRAEAFF. This sequence joins TRBV7-9 and TRBJ1-1; tentative D call: TRBD1 (5 bases). The V end was cut by 4 bases, the J end by 6 bases, with 12 bases between. This CDR3 spans 13 amino acids. Germline values: CDR1 SEHNR, CDR2 FQNEAQ (reference sequence).